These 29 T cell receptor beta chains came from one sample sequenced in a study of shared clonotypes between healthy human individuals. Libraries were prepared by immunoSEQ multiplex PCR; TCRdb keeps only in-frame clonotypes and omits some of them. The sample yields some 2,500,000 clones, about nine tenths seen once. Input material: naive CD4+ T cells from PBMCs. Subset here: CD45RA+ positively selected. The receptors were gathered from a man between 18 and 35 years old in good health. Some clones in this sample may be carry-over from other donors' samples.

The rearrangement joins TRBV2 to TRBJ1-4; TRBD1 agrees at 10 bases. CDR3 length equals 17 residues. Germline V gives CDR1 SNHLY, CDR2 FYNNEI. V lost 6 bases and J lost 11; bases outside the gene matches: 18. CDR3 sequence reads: CASRPSGTGALKWKLFF. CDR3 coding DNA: TGTGCCAGCAGGCCATCCGGGACAGGGGCCTTAAAGTGGAAACTGTTTTTT.

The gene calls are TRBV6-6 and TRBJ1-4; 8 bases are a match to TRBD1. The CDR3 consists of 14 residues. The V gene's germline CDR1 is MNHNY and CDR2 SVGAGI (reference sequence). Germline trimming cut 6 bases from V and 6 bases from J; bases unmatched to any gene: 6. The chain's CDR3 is CASSRHRGDEKLFF. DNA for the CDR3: TGTGCCAGCAGCCGACACAGGGGGGATGAAAAACTGTTTTTT.

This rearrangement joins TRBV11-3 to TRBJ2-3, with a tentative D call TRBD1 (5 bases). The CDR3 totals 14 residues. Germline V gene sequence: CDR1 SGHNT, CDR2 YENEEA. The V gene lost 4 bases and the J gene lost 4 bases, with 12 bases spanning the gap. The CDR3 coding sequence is TGTGCCAGCAGCTCTGGGGCGAAGGCAGATACGCAGTATTTT. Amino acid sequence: CASSSGAKADTQYF.

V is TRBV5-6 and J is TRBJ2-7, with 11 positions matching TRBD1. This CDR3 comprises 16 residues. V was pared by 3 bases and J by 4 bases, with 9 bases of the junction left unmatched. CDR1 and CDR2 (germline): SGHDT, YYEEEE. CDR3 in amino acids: CASSSTSGTGGYEQYF. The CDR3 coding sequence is TGTGCCAGCAGCTCCACATCCGGGACAGGGGGTTACGAGCAGTACTTC.

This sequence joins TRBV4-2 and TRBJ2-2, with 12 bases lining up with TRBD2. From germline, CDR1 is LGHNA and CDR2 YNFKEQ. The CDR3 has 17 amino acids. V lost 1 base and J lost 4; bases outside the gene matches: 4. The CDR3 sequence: CASSQGLAGDGTGELFF. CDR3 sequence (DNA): TGTGCCAGCAGCCAAGGACTAGCGGGAGACGGCACCGGGGAGCTGTTTTTT.

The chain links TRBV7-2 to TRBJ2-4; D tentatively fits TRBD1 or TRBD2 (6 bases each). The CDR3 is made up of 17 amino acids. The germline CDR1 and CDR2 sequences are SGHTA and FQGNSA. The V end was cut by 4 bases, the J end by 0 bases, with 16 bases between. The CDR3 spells CASSSPAGGLAKNIQYF. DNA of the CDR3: TGTGCCAGCAGCTCCCCCGCCGGGGGCTTAGCCAAAAACATTCAGTACTTC.

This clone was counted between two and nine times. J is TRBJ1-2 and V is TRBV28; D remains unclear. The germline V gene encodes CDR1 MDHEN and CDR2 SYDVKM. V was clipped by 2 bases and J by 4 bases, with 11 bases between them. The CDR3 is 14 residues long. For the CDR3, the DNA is TGTGCCAGCAGTTTACGAGGAGCAACCTATGGCTACACCTTC. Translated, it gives CASSLRGATYGYTF.

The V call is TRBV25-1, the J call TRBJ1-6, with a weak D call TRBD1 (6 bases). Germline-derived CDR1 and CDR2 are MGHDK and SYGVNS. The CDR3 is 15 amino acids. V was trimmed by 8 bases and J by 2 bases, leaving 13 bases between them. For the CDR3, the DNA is TGTGCCAGCGGACACCGGGACACCTATAATTCACCCCTCCACTTT. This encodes CASGHRDTYNSPLHF. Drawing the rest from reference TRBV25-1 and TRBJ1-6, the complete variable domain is EADIYQTPRYLVIGTGKKITLECSQTMGHDKMYWYQQDPGMELHLIHYSYGVNSTEKGDLSSESTVSRIRTEHFPLTLESARPSHTSQYLCASGHRDTYNSPLHFGNGTRLTVT.

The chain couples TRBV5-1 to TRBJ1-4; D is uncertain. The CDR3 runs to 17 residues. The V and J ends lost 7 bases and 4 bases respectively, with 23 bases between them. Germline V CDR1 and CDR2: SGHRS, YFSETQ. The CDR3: CASGPSKLEQVNEKLFF. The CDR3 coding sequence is TGCGCCAGCGGCCCAAGTAAGTTGGAGCAGGTTAATGAAAAACTGTTTTTT.

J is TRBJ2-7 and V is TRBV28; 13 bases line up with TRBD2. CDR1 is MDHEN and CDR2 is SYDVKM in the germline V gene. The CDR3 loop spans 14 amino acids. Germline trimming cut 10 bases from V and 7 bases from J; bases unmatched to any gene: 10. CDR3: CATFGTSGTGEQYF. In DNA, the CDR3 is TGTGCCACCTTCGGGACTAGCGGGACTGGAGAGCAGTACTTC.

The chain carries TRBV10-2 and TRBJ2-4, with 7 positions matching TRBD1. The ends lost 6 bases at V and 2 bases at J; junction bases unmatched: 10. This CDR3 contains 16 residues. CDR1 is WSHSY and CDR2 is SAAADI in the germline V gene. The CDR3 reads CASSSTGSRTKNIQYF. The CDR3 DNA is TGCGCCAGCAGCTCGACAGGGAGCAGGACCAAAAACATTCAGTACTTC.

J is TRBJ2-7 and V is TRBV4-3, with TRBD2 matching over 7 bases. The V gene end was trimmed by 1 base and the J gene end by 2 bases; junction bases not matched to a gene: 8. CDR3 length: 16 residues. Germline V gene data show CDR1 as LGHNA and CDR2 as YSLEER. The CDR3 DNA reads TGCGCCAGCAGCCAAGCATTGCGGGAGCCCCCCTACGAGCAGTACTTC. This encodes CASSQALREPPYEQYF.

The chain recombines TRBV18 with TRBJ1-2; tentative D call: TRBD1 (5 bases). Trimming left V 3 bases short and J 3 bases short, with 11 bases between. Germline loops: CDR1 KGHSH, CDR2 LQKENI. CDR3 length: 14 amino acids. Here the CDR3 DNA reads TGTGCCAGCTCACCCCCAGGGTCCGACTATGGCTACACCTTC. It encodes CASSPPGSDYGYTF.

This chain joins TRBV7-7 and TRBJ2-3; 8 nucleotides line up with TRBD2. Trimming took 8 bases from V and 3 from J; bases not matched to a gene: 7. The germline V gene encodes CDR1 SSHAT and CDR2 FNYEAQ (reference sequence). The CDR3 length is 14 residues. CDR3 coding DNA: TGTGCCAGCGCAATGGCGGGAGGTACAGATACGCAGTATTTT. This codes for CASAMAGGTDTQYF.

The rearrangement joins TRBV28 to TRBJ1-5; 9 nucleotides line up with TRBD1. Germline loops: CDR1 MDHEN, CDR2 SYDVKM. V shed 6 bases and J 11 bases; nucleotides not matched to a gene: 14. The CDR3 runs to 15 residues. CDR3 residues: CASSRRTGGPSSQHF. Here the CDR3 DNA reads TGTGCCAGCAGCCGTAGAACAGGGGGCCCCTCGTCCCAGCATTTT.

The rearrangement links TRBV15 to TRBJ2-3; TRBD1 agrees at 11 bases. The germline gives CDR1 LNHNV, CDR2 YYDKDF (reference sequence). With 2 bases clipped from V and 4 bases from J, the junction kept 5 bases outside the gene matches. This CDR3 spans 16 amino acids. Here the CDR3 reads CATSRYPGQGADTQYF. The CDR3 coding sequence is TGTGCCACCAGCAGATATCCGGGACAGGGGGCAGATACGCAGTATTTT.

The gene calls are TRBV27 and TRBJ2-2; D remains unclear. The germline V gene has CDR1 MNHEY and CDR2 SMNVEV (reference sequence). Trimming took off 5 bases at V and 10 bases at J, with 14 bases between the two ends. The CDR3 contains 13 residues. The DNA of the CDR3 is TGTGCCAGCAGTGCCAATGGGCGGACGGAGCTGTTTTTT. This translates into CASSANGRTELFF.

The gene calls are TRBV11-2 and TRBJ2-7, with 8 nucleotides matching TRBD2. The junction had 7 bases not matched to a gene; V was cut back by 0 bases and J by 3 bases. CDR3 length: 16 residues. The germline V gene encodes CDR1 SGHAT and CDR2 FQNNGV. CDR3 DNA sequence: TGTGCCAGCAGCTTAGATTACGGGAGGGCCATCTACGAGCAGTACTTC. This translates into CASSLDYGRAIYEQYF.

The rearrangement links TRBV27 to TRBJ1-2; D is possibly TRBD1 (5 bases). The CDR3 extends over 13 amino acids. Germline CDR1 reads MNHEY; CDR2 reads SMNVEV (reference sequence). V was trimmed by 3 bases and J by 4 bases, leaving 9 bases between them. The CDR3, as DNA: TGTGCCAGCAGTTTCTCAGGGTTCTATGGCTACACCTTC. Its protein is CASSFSGFYGYTF.

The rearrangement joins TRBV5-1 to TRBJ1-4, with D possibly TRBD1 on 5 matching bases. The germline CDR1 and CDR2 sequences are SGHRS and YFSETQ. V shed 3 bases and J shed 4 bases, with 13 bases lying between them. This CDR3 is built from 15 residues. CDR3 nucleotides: TGCGCCAGCAGCTGGGGGGAGGCTCTTAATGAAAAACTGTTTTTT. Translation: CASSWGEALNEKLFF.

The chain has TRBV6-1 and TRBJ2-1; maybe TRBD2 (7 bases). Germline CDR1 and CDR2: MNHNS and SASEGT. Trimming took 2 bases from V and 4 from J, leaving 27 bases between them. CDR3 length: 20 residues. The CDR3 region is CASSETYGGRRQSLYNEQFF. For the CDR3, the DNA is TGTGCCAGCAGTGAAACCTACGGGGGGCGTCGGCAAAGCCTTTACAATGAGCAGTTCTTC.

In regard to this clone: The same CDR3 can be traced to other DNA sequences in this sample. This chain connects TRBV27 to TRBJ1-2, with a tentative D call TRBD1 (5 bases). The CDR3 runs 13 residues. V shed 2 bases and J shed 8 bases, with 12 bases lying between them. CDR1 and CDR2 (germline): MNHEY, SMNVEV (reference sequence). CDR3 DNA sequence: TGTGCCAGCAGTTTAAGGGGAGGATACGGCTACACCTTC. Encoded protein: CASSLRGGYGYTF.

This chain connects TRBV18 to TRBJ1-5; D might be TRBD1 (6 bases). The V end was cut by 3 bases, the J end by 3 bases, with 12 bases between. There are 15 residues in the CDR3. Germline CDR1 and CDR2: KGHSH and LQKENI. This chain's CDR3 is CASSPLQGPNQPQHF. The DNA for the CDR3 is TGTGCCAGCTCACCGTTACAGGGACCCAATCAGCCCCAGCATTTT.

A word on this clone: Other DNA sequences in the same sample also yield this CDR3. The CDR3 here is CASSPGAPYGYTF. The CDR3 nucleotides are TGTGCCAGCAGCCCGGGGGCCCCATATGGCTACACCTTC. The chain couples TRBV7-8 to TRBJ1-2; D is perhaps TRBD1 (6 bases). Trimming took off 5 bases at V and 5 bases at J, with 12 bases between the two ends. The CDR3 length is 13 residues. The germline CDR1 and CDR2 sequences are SGHVS and FQNEAQ.

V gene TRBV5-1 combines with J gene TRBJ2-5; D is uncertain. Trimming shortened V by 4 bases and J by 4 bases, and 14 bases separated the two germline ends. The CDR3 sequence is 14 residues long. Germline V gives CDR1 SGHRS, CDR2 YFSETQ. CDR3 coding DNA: TGCGCCAGCAGCAAGGGCGGCCGATTAGAGACCCAGTACTTC. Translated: CASSKGGRLETQYF.

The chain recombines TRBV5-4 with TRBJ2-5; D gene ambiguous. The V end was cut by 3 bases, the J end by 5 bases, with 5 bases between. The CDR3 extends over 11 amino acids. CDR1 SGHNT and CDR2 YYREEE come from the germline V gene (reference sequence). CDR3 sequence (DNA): TGTGCCAGCAGCTATAGGGAGACCCAGTACTTC. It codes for CASSYRETQYF.

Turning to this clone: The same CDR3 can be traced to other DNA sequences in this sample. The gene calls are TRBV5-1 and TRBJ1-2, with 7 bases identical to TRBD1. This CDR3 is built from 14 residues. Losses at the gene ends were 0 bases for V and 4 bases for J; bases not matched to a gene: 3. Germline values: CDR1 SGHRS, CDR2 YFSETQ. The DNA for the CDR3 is TGCGCCAGCAGCTTGGGCGGGACAGCCTATGGCTACACCTTC. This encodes CASSLGGTAYGYTF.

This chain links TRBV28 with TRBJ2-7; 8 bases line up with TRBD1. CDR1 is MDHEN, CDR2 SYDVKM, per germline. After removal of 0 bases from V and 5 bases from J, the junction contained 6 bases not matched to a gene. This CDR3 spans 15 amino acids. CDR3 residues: CASSLWAGGKNEQYF. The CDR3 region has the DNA TGTGCCAGCAGTTTATGGGCAGGGGGCAAGAACGAGCAGTACTTC.

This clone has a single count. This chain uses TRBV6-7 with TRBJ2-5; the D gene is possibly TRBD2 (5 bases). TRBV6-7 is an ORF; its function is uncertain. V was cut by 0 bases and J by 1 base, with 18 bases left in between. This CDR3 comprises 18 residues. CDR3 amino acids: CASSYSAGGEGAQETQYF. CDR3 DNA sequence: TGTGCCAGCAGTTACTCGGCGGGCGGAGAAGGTGCCCAAGAGACCCAGTACTTC.